Listed here are 17 T cell receptor beta chains from one sample, sequenced in a study of T-cell memory formation after mild COVID-19. MiXCR was run by TCRdb on the 5' RACE reads, yielding one entry per CDR3 protein. The sample holds under 200,000 distinct CDR3 sequences; 13% are singletons and the top ten take approximately 3.4%. Sequenced input: PBMCs or a T cell subset sorted from them (not recorded which). These receptors all come from a man between 18 and 35 years old who had mild COVID-19 (a few samples of this study predate the infection). Cell type and time point are not known.

This clonotype was found a few times. V and J are TRBV6-5 and TRBJ2-6, with 8 bases identical to TRBD1. The CDR3 is made up of 16 amino acids. J was trimmed by 0 bases and V by 7 bases; bases with no gene match: 5. CDR1 is MNHEY, CDR2 SVGAGI, per germline. The CDR3 loop reads CASTIQGGSGANVLTF. CDR3 coding DNA: TGTGCCAGCACTATACAGGGGGGCTCTGGGGCCAACGTCCTGACTTTC.

This clonotype has a handful of counts. This chain joins TRBV20-1 and TRBJ1-4; D not certain. Deletions cut 0 bases from V and 4 bases from J, with 6 bases between. CDR3 size: 13 residues. Germline V CDR1 and CDR2: DFQATT, SNEGSKA (reference sequence). The CDR3 coding sequence is TGCAGTGCTAGAGAGCACAGTAATGAAAAACTGTTTTTT. It yields the protein CSAREHSNEKLFF.

The chain has TRBV7-2 and TRBJ2-2, with 7 positions matching TRBD2. J gave up 1 base and V 2 bases, and 4 bases lay outside the gene matches. The CDR3 has 16 residues. Germline V CDR1 and CDR2: SGHTA, FQGNSA. CDR3: CASSLFRGGNTGELFF. For the CDR3, the DNA is TGTGCCAGCAGCTTATTCCGCGGGGGGAACACCGGGGAGCTGTTTTTT.

The chain joins TRBV7-6 to TRBJ2-3, with no clear D. V shed 5 bases and J shed 1 base, with 16 bases lying between them. CDR3 length: 16 amino acids. Germline lookup yields CDR1 SGHVS and CDR2 FNYEAQ. The CDR3 here is CASSAPSGSRTDTQYF. The CDR3 DNA follows: TGTGCCAGCAGCGCCCCGTCGGGTTCTCGCACAGATACGCAGTATTTT.

Remarks on this clonotype: The junction departs from the called germline gene at one end, perhaps through a read error. The chain is built from TRBV18 and TRBJ1-6, with D uncertain. This CDR3 spans 16 amino acids. The germline V gene encodes CDR1 KGHSH and CDR2 LQKENI. CDR3 bases: TGTGCCAGCTCACCGTCGGGTTTCGGGTTGAATTCACCCCTACACTTT. This codes for CASSPSGFGLNSPLHF.

The gene calls are TRBV7-2 and TRBJ2-1, with 9 bases aligning to TRBD2. Per germline, CDR1 SGHTA and CDR2 FQGNSA. Unmatched junction bases numbered 9, after V lost 3 bases and J lost 9 bases. The CDR3 runs to 15 residues. CDR3 in amino acids: CASSFASGAPGEQFF. CDR3 sequence (DNA): TGTGCCAGCAGCTTCGCTAGCGGGGCCCCGGGTGAGCAGTTCTTC. Looking up the rest from reference TRBV7-2 and TRBJ2-1 gives the full variable domain: GAGVSQSPSNKVTEKGKDVELRCDPISGHTALYWYRQSLGQGLEFLIYFQGNSAPDKSGLPSDRFSAERTGGSVSTLTIQRTQQEDSAVYLCASSFASGAPGEQFFGPGTRLTVL.

This rearrangement joins TRBV19 to TRBJ2-2, with D possibly TRBD1 on 5 matching bases. V was clipped by 4 bases and J by 5 bases, with 11 bases between them. The CDR3 extends over 14 amino acids. Germline CDR1 LNHDA, CDR2 SQIVND (reference sequence). CDR3 sequence (DNA): TGTGCCAGTAGTAAACAAGGGGAAACCGGGGAGCTGTTTTTT. It translates to CASSKQGETGELFF.

This clonotype was detected only a few times. The chain uses TRBV11-2 and TRBJ2-3; 13 bases match TRBD2. The V gene end was trimmed by 4 bases and the J gene end by 9 bases; junction bases not matched to a gene: 7. This CDR3 region has 15 residues. Germline values: CDR1 SGHAT, CDR2 FQNNGV. Written as DNA, the CDR3 is TGTGCCAGCAGCTCCGTGGGACTAGCGGGGCGAACGCAGTATTTT. Amino acid sequence: CASSSVGLAGRTQYF. Full variable domain (rest looked up from reference TRBV11-2 and TRBJ2-3): EAGVAQSPRYKIIEKRQSVAFWCNPISGHATLYWYQQILGQGPKLLIQFQNNGVVDDSQLPKDRFSAERLKGVDSTLKIQPAKLEDSAVYLCASSSVGLAGRTQYFGPGTRLTVL.

This clonotype was seen more than once but under ten times. The J gene is TRBJ2-3, the V gene TRBV6-6; D gene unclear. This CDR3 is 13 amino acids long. Germline lookup yields CDR1 MNHNY and CDR2 SVGAGI (reference sequence). Trimming took 2 bases from V and 4 from J, leaving 7 bases between them. This chain's CDR3 is CASSYPQSDTQYF. In DNA form, the CDR3 reads TGTGCCAGCAGTTACCCCCAATCAGATACGCAGTATTTT.

The V call is TRBV3-1, the J call TRBJ2-5; 9 bases agree with TRBD2. The germline CDR1 and CDR2 sequences are LGHDT and YNNKEL (reference sequence). CDR3 length: 15 amino acids. V lost 6 bases to trimming and J lost 4 bases; unmatched junction nucleotides: 9. The CDR3 region is CASRFSGGGGETQYF. Here the CDR3 DNA reads TGTGCCAGCAGGTTTAGCGGGGGAGGGGGAGAGACCCAGTACTTC.

This clonotype was counted between two and nine times. The chain uses TRBV5-1 and TRBJ2-3; unclear D gene. This CDR3 has 13 residues. V was clipped by 4 bases and J by 5 bases, with 11 bases between them. Per the germline V gene, CDR1 is SGHRS and CDR2 is YFSETQ. CDR3 in amino acids: CASSPLFQDTQYF. The CDR3 DNA follows: TGCGCCAGCAGCCCCCTCTTCCAAGATACGCAGTATTTT.

The chain employs TRBV6-6 and TRBJ1-1, with D uncertain. Germline-derived CDR1 and CDR2 are MNHNY and SVGAGI (reference sequence). This CDR3 is 12 amino acids long. The ends were cut back, 7 bases at V and 10 bases at J, with 16 bases in the middle. CDR3 sequence reads: CASTAGGHAAFF. The CDR3 DNA follows: TGTGCCAGCACCGCGGGAGGGCATGCAGCTTTCTTT.

On this clonotype itself: One junction end does not reproduce the germline sequence, and a read error may be involved. The genes are TRBV7-2 and TRBJ2-2; D unclear. From germline, CDR1 is SGHTA and CDR2 FQGNSA. This CDR3 contains 15 residues. The DNA for the CDR3 is TGTGCCAGCACCTTAACTTGGGGGAACACCGGGGAGCTGTTTTTT. It codes for CASTLTWGNTGELFF.

This clonotype was detected many times. The chain carries TRBV11-2 and TRBJ1-1; D is ambiguous. The CDR3 sequence is 13 residues long. Trimming shortened V by 8 bases and J by 11 bases, and 21 bases separated the two germline ends. Germline CDR1 and CDR2: SGHAT and FQNNGV. The CDR3 loop is CASGIQEALGAFF. Here the CDR3 DNA reads TGTGCCAGCGGCATTCAGGAGGCTTTAGGGGCTTTCTTT.

This clonotype has at least ten counts. This chain connects TRBV4-3 to TRBJ2-5, with TRBD2 identical over 7 bases. Unmatched junction bases numbered 12, after V lost 3 bases and J lost 5 bases. Per germline, CDR1 LGHNA and CDR2 YSLEER. This CDR3 region has 16 residues. CDR3 region: CASSQDVPAGVETQYF. CDR3 DNA sequence: TGCGCCAGCAGCCAGGATGTTCCGGCGGGAGTGGAGACCCAGTACTTC.

This clonotype showed up many times. The genes are TRBV12-3 or TRBV12-4 and TRBJ2-2; the D gene is possibly TRBD2 (6 bases). CDR3 size: 15 residues. The germline V and J ends were trimmed by 5 bases and 3 bases, with 13 bases remaining between them. This chain's CDR3 is CASSANRDYTGELFF. CDR3 nucleotides: TGTGCCAGCAGTGCTAACCGGGACTACACCGGGGAGCTGTTTTTT.

This clonotype has more than one count but fewer than ten. The chain recombines TRBV7-2 with TRBJ2-6; tentative D call: TRBD1 (6 bases). V was trimmed by 5 bases and J by 4 bases, leaving 12 bases between them. The CDR3 extends over 15 amino acids. Germline loops: CDR1 SGHTA, CDR2 FQGNSA. In nucleotides, the CDR3 is TGTGCCAGCAGCCCGCAGGGGAAGGGGGCCAACGTCCTGACTTTC. This translates into CASSPQGKGANVLTF. Complete variable domain (other parts from reference TRBV7-2 and TRBJ2-6): GAGVSQSPSNKVTEKGKDVELRCDPISGHTALYWYRQSLGQGLEFLIYFQGNSAPDKSGLPSDRFSAERTGGSVSTLTIQRTQQEDSAVYLCASSPQGKGANVLTFGAGSRLTVL.